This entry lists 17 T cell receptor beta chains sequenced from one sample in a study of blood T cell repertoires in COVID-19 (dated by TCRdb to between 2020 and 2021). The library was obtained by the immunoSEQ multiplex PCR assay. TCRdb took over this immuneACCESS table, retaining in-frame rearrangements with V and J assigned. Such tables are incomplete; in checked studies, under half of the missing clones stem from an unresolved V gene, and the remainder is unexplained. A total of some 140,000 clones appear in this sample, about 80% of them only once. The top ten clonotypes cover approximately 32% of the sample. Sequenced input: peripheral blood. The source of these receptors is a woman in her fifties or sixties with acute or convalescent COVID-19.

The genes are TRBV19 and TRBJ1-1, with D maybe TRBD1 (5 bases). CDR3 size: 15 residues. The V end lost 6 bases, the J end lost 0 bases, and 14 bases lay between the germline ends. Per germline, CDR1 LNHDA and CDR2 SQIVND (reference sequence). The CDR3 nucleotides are TGTGCCAGTAGGTCAGACGGGGGGATGAACACTGAAGCTTTCTTT. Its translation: CASRSDGGMNTEAFF.

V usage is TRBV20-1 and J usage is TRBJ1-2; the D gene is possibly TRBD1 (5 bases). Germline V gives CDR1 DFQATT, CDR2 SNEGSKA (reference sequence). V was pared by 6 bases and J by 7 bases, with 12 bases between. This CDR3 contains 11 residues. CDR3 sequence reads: CSADIPGGYTF. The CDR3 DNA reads TGCAGTGCGGACATTCCAGGTGGCTACACCTTC.

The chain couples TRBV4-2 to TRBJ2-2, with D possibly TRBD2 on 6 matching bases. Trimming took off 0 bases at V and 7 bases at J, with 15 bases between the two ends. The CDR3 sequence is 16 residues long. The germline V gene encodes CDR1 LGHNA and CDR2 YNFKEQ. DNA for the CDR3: TGTGCCAGCAGCCAAGAAACGAACGGGGGTGGCGGGGAGCTGTTTTTT. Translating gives CASSQETNGGGGELFF.

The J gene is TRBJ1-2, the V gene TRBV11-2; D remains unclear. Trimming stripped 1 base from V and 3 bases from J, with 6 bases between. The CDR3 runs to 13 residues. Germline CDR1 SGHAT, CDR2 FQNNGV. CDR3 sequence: CASSLVTDYGYTF. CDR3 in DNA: TGTGCCAGCAGCTTAGTTACAGACTATGGCTACACCTTC.

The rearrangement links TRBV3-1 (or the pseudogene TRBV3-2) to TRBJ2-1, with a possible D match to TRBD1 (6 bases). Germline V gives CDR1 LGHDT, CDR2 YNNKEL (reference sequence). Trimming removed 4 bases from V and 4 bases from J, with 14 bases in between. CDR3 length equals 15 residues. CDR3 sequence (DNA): TGTGCCAGCAGCCCTAACAGGGATAGGTACAATGAGCAGTTCTTC. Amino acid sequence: CASSPNRDRYNEQFF.

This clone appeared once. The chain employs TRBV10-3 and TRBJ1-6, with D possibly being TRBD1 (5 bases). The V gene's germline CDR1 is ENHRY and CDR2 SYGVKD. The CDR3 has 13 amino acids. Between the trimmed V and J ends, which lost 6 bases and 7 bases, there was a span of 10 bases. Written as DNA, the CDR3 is TGTGCCATCAGGGACATTGGGAATTCACCCCTCCACTTT. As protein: CAIRDIGNSPLHF.

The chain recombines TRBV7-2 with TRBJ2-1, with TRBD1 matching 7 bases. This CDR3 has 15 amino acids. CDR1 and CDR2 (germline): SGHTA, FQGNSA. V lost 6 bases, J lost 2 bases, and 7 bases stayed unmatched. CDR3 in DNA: TGTGCCAGCAGGACCGGACAGGCCACCTACAATGAGCAGTTCTTC. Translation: CASRTGQATYNEQFF. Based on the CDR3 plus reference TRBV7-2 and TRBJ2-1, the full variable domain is GAGVSQSPSNKVTEKGKDVELRCDPISGHTALYWYRQSLGQGLEFLIYFQGNSAPDKSGLPSDRFSAERTGGSVSTLTIQRTQQEDSAVYLCASRTGQATYNEQFFGPGTRLTVL.

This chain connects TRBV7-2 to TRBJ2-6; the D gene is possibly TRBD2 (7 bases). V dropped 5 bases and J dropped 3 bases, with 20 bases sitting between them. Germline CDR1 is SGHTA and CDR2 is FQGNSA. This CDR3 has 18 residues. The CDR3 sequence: CASSKTPGGAGGANVLTF. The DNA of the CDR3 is TGTGCCAGCAGCAAAACCCCTGGGGGGGCTGGTGGGGCCAACGTCCTGACTTTC.

The CDR3: CASSQQTGWDGYTF. The CDR3 bases are TGTGCCAGCAGCCAGCAGACAGGCTGGGATGGCTACACCTTC. J is TRBJ1-2 and V is TRBV5-4; D possibly corresponds to TRBD1 (6 bases). CDR3 size: 14 residues. Germline loops: CDR1 SGHNT, CDR2 YYREEE (reference sequence). The ends were cut back, 4 bases at V and 6 bases at J, with 16 bases in the middle.

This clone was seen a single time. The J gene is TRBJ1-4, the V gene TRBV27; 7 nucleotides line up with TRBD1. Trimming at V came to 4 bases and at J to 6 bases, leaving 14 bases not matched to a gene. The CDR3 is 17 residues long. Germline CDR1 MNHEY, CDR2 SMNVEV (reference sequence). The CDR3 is CASSSSPTGTAYEKLFF. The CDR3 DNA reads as TGTGCCAGCAGTTCCTCCCCAACCGGGACAGCATATGAAAAACTGTTTTTT.

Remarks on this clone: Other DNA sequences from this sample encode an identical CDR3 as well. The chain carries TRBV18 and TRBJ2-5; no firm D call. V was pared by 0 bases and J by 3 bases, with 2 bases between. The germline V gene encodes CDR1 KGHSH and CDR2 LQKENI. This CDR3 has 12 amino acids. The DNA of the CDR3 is TGTGCCAGCTCACCACCCGAAGAGACCCAGTACTTC. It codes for CASSPPEETQYF. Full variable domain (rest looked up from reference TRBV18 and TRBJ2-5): NAGVMQNPRHLVRRRGQEARLRCSPMKGHSHVYWYRQLPEEGLKFMVYLQKENIIDESGMPKERFSAEFPKEGPSILRIQQVVRGDSAAYFCASSPPEETQYFGPGTRLLVL.

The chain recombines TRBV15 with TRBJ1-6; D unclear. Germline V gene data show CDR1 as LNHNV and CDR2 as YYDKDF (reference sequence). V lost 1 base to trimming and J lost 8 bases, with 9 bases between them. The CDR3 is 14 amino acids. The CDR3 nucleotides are TGTGCCACCAGCAGAGGCAACCGGGATTCACCCCTCCACTTT. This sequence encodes CATSRGNRDSPLHF.

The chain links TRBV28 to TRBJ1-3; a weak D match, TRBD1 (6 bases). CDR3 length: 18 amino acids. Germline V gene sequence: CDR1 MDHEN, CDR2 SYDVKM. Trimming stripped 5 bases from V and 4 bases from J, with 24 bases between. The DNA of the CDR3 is TGTGCCAGCAGTACGGACAGAATCACTACCTTCGTCGGAAACACCATATATTTT. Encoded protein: CASSTDRITTFVGNTIYF.

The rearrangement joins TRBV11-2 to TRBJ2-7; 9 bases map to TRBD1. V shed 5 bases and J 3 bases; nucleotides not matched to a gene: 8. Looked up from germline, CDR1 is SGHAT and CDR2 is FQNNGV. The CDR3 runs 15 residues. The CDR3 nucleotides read TGTGCCAGCAGCACCGGGACAGGGCGTAACTACGAGCAGTACTTC. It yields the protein CASSTGTGRNYEQYF. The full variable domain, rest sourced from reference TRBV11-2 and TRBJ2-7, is EAGVAQSPRYKIIEKRQSVAFWCNPISGHATLYWYQQILGQGPKLLIQFQNNGVVDDSQLPKDRFSAERLKGVDSTLKIQPAKLEDSAVYLCASSTGTGRNYEQYFGPGTRLTVT.

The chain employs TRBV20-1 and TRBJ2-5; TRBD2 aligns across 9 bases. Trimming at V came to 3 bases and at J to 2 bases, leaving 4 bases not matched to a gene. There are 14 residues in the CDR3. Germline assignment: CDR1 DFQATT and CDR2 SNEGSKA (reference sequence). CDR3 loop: CSASQGLAQETQYF. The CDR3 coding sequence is TGCAGTGCTAGTCAAGGACTAGCGCAAGAGACCCAGTACTTC.

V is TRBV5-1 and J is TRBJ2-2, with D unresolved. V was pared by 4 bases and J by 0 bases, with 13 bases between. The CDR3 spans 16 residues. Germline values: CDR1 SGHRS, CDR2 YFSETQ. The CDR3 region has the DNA TGCGCCAGCAGCCACCGCAGGCAGCCGAACACCGGGGAGCTGTTTTTT. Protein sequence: CASSHRRQPNTGELFF.

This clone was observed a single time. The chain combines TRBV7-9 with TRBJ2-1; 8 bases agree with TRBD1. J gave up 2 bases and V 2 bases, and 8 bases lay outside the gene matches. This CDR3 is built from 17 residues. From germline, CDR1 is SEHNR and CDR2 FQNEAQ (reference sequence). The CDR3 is CASSLSSGTGTYNEQFF. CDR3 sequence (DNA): TGTGCCAGCAGCTTATCCTCCGGGACAGGAACCTACAATGAGCAGTTCTTC.